The 29 T cell receptor beta chains in this list originate from one sample, sequenced in a study of blood T cell repertoires in COVID-19. Data came from immunoSEQ multiplex PCR; TCRdb stores just in-frame clones and leaves some out. The sample lists 200,000 to 250,000 clones; 82% were seen once. Sequencing input: peripheral blood. These receptors were obtained from a woman of 80 years or more with acute or convalescent COVID-19.

This clone was observed a single time. The gene calls are TRBV4-2 and TRBJ1-2; TRBD1 is a possible D gene (5 bases). V lost 0 bases and J 6 bases, leaving 11 bases between the germline ends. The CDR3 length is 14 residues. Germline V gives CDR1 LGHNA, CDR2 YNFKEQ. The CDR3 DNA sequence: TGTGCCAGCAGCCAAGATGGGGCAGGTAATGGCTACACCTTC. It specifies CASSQDGAGNGYTF.

V is TRBV5-5 and J is TRBJ2-5; D not certain. V dropped 1 base and J dropped 5 bases, with 3 bases sitting between them. Germline assignment: CDR1 SGHKS and CDR2 YYEKEE (reference sequence). This CDR3 is built from 11 residues. This CDR3 is CASSLTETQYF. The CDR3 nucleotides are TGTGCCAGCAGCTTGACTGAGACCCAGTACTTC.

The CDR3 region has the DNA TGCAGCGGGGGGACAGAAAAAAAACTGTTTTTT. Its translation: CSGGTEKKLFF. The chain is built from TRBV29-1 and TRBJ1-4; TRBD1 agrees at 7 bases. Germline V gives CDR1 SQVTM, CDR2 ANQGSEA. The V gene end was trimmed by 7 bases and the J gene end by 9 bases; junction bases not matched to a gene: 5. This CDR3 has 11 residues.

The chain links TRBV19 to TRBJ1-1; D ambiguous. With 8 bases removed from V and 5 bases from J, the gap between germline ends came to 9 bases. CDR3 length: 11 residues. Per the germline V gene, CDR1 is LNHDA and CDR2 is SQIVND (reference sequence). CDR3 amino acids: CASGLLTEAFF. CDR3 coding DNA: TGTGCCAGTGGGCTTCTGACTGAAGCTTTCTTT.

This clone was observed a few times. This rearrangement joins TRBV7-3 to TRBJ1-5, with a tentative D call TRBD1 (6 bases). The germline V and J ends were trimmed by 10 bases and 4 bases, with 17 bases remaining between them. Germline lookup yields CDR1 SGHTA and CDR2 FQGTGA. The CDR3 length is 14 residues. CDR3 amino acids: CATTEGGANQPQHF. CDR3 sequence (DNA): TGTGCCACTACGGAGGGGGGGGCGAATCAGCCCCAGCATTTT.

V and J are TRBV6-2 or TRBV6-3 and TRBJ2-3, with TRBD2 identical over 10 bases. Germline V gives CDR1 MNHEY, CDR2 SVGEGT. V lost 2 bases and J lost 2; bases outside the gene matches: 4. The CDR3 spans 16 residues. Here the CDR3 reads CASSYPAGGVTDTQYF. Written as DNA, the CDR3 is TGTGCCAGCAGTTACCCAGCGGGGGGGGTCACAGATACGCAGTATTTT.

The chain combines TRBV19 with TRBJ1-6, with D possibly being TRBD1 (5 bases). Per germline, CDR1 LNHDA and CDR2 SQIVND (reference sequence). This CDR3 region has 15 residues. V gave up 3 bases and J gave up 8 bases, with 14 bases separating them. The CDR3 loop is CASSISQGGYSPLHF. The CDR3 region has the DNA TGTGCCAGTAGTATCAGTCAGGGAGGTTATTCACCCCTCCACTTT.

CDR3: CASSQTVSGYTF. The CDR3 DNA follows: TGTGCCAGCAGCCAGACAGTCTCTGGCTACACCTTC. The rearrangement links TRBV14 to TRBJ1-2; perhaps TRBD1 as D (5 bases). CDR3 length equals 12 residues. Germline CDR1 and CDR2: SGHDN and FVKESK. V was cut by 3 bases and J by 7 bases, with 9 bases left in between.

The genes are TRBV30 and TRBJ2-3; 8 bases agree with TRBD2. This CDR3 contains 14 residues. Unmatched junction bases numbered 3, after V lost 2 bases and J lost 2 bases. Looked up from germline, CDR1 is GTSNPN and CDR2 is SVGIG (reference sequence). In DNA, the CDR3 is TGTGCCTGGAGTACTAGCGGACTCACAGATACGCAGTATTTT. Amino acid sequence: CAWSTSGLTDTQYF. Drawing the rest from reference TRBV30 and TRBJ2-3, the complete variable domain is SQTIHQWPATLVQPVGSPLSLECTVEGTSNPNLYWYRQAAGRGLQLLFYSVGIGQISSEVPQNLSASRPQDRQFILSSKKLLLSDSGFYLCAWSTSGLTDTQYFGPGTRLTVL.

The chain joins TRBV15 to TRBJ1-1; 7 positions agree with TRBD1. The CDR3 contains 14 residues. From germline, CDR1 is LNHNV and CDR2 YYDKDF (reference sequence). Trimming cost V 7 bases and J 1 base; bases outside gene matches: 6. CDR3: CATTTGQRNTEAFF. The DNA of the CDR3 is TGTGCCACCACAACGGGACAGCGGAACACTGAAGCTTTCTTT.

The chain combines TRBV7-8 with TRBJ2-3, with D perhaps TRBD1 (5 bases). Germline V gives CDR1 SGHVS, CDR2 FQNEAQ. CDR3 length: 14 residues. The V end lost 2 bases, the J end lost 6 bases, and 12 bases lay between the germline ends. CDR3 sequence: CASSLFGAGDTQYF. The CDR3 DNA reads TGTGCCAGCAGCTTATTTGGGGCCGGGGATACGCAGTATTTT. Together with reference TRBV7-8 and TRBJ2-3, the CDR3 gives the full variable domain: GAGVSQSPRYKVAKRGQDVALRCDPISGHVSLFWYQQALGQGPEFLTYFQNEAQLDKSGLPSDRFFAERPEGSVSTLKIQRTQQEDSAVYLCASSLFGAGDTQYFGPGTRLTVL.

V and J are TRBV4-1 and TRBJ2-5, with 9 nucleotides matching TRBD2. This CDR3 has 16 residues. In germline, CDR1 is MGHRA, CDR2 YSYEKL. The junction had 10 bases not matched to a gene; V was cut back by 3 bases and J by 5 bases. The CDR3 nucleotides read TGCGCCAGCAGCCAGCTGGGACTAGCCCTGAGGGAGACCCAGTACTTC. Translation gives CASSQLGLALRETQYF.

This chain uses TRBV3-1 (or the pseudogene TRBV3-2) with TRBJ1-1, with TRBD1 matching 10 bases. Trimming cost V 3 bases and J 7 bases; bases outside gene matches: 5. The CDR3 sequence is 14 residues long. The germline V gene has CDR1 LGHDT and CDR2 YNNKEL (reference sequence). The CDR3 loop reads CASSQRQGAGEAFF. The DNA of the CDR3 is TGTGCCAGCAGCCAGCGACAGGGGGCCGGTGAAGCTTTCTTT.

The chain employs TRBV18 and TRBJ1-5, with D uncertain. This CDR3 has 15 amino acids. Germline values: CDR1 KGHSH, CDR2 LQKENI. The V and J ends lost 2 bases and 1 base respectively, with 9 bases between them. The DNA of the CDR3 is TGTGCCAGCTCACCATACAGTATGAGCAATCAGCCCCAGCATTTT. Translated, it gives CASSPYSMSNQPQHF.

The V and J genes are TRBV19 and TRBJ1-2; 7 bases line up with TRBD1. Losses at the gene ends were 4 bases for V and 2 bases for J; bases not matched to a gene: 7. This CDR3 is built from 15 residues. Germline assignment: CDR1 LNHDA and CDR2 SQIVND (reference sequence). Here the CDR3 DNA reads TGTGCCAGTAGTACCTCAGGGGGTGCCAACTATGGCTACACCTTC. The encoded protein is CASSTSGGANYGYTF. Supplemented by reference TRBV19 and TRBJ1-2, the full variable domain reads DGGITQSPKYLFRKEGQNVTLSCEQNLNHDAMYWYRQDPGQGLRLIYYSQIVNDFQKGDIAEGYSVSREKKESFPLTVTSAQKNPTAFYLCASSTSGGANYGYTFGSGTRLTVV.

This clone was seen just once. Other DNA sequences of this sample code for an identical CDR3. The J gene is TRBJ1-1, the V gene TRBV12-3 or TRBV12-4, with a tentative D call TRBD1 (5 bases). The V gene lost 3 bases and the J gene lost 1 base, with 6 bases spanning the gap. This CDR3 comprises 13 residues. The CDR3 DNA is TGTGCCAGCAGTTTCACAGGGAACACTGAAGCTTTCTTT. This codes for CASSFTGNTEAFF.

The rearrangement links TRBV6-4 to TRBJ2-1, with 12 bases aligning to TRBD2. V lost 6 bases and J lost 7; bases outside the gene matches: 4. CDR1 is MRHNA and CDR2 is SNTAGT in the germline V gene. The CDR3 has 14 amino acids. CDR3 sequence (DNA): TGTGCCAGCAGCCAGACTAGCGGGGGTAATGAGCAGTTCTTC. It translates to CASSQTSGGNEQFF.

The CDR3 sequence is CASSPPGGWAEAFF. DNA for the CDR3: TGTGCCAGCAGTCCCCCGGGAGGGTGGGCTGAAGCTTTCTTT. The chain links TRBV28 to TRBJ1-1; D remains unclear. The CDR3 is 14 residues long. Germline V CDR1 and CDR2: MDHEN, SYDVKM. The ends were cut back, 5 bases at V and 6 bases at J, with 16 bases in the middle. Combining the CDR3 with reference TRBV28 and TRBJ1-1 gives the whole variable domain DVKVTQSSRYLVKRTGEKVFLECVQDMDHENMFWYRQDPGLGLRLIYFSYDVKMKEKGDIPEGYSVSREKKERFSLILESASTNQTSMYLCASSPPGGWAEAFFGQGTRLTVV.

The chain employs TRBV12-3 or TRBV12-4 and TRBJ2-3, with a tentative D call TRBD2 (5 bases). This CDR3 comprises 12 residues. Trimming shortened V by 5 bases and J by 9 bases, and 12 bases separated the two germline ends. The CDR3 protein is CASSTSRGTQYF. The DNA of the CDR3 is TGTGCCAGCAGTACCTCACGAGGGACGCAGTATTTT.

The V and J genes are TRBV28 and TRBJ1-2, with D tentatively TRBD1 (5 bases). The CDR3 has 13 residues. The V and J ends lost 3 bases and 2 bases respectively, with 7 bases between them. Germline V gives CDR1 MDHEN, CDR2 SYDVKM. CDR3 DNA: TGTGCCAGCAGTTTTTCAGGGAACTATGGCTACACCTTC. It codes for CASSFSGNYGYTF.

This chain uses TRBV19 with TRBJ2-2; D is perhaps TRBD2 (6 bases). Germline CDR1 LNHDA, CDR2 SQIVND (reference sequence). V was pared by 5 bases and J by 5 bases, with 15 bases between. The CDR3 sequence is 15 residues long. CDR3 loop: CASSSAGPGTGELFF. The CDR3 coding sequence is TGTGCCAGTAGTTCCGCGGGACCGGGGACCGGGGAGCTGTTTTTT.

This clone appeared a single time. This chain links TRBV5-1 with TRBJ1-1; D ambiguous. The length of the CDR3 is 14 residues. CDR1 and CDR2 from the germline V gene are SGHRS and YFSETQ. Between the trimmed V and J ends, which lost 0 bases and 0 bases, there was a span of 6 bases. The CDR3 loop is CASSLGVMNTEAFF. The CDR3 DNA follows: TGCGCCAGCAGCTTGGGAGTCATGAACACTGAAGCTTTCTTT.

Remarks on this clone: Other nucleotide sequences from this sample produce the same CDR3. The chain carries TRBV27 and TRBJ1-6; D perhaps matches TRBD1 (5 bases). Germline lookup yields CDR1 MNHEY and CDR2 SMNVEV (reference sequence). V lost 3 bases and J 7 bases, leaving 10 bases between the germline ends. The CDR3 loop spans 14 amino acids. The CDR3 loop is CASSFRVLNSPLHF. The CDR3 DNA reads TGTGCCAGCAGTTTCAGGGTACTGAATTCACCCCTCCACTTT.

Concerning this clone itself: Within the sample, other DNA sequences also encode this same CDR3. This rearrangement joins TRBV5-4 to TRBJ1-2; D is perhaps TRBD1 (6 bases). Per germline, CDR1 SGHNT and CDR2 YYREEE (reference sequence). The CDR3 is 12 amino acids. V shed 4 bases and J shed 4 bases, with 8 bases lying between them. CDR3 bases: TGTGCCAGCAGCCCGGACAGCTATGGCTACACCTTC. This gives the protein CASSPDSYGYTF.

The chain couples TRBV7-2 to TRBJ1-6; possible D gene TRBD1, 5 bases. The CDR3 is made up of 14 amino acids. Trimming pared 2 bases from V and 9 bases from J, leaving 11 bases between. Germline V CDR1 and CDR2: SGHTA, FQGNSA. DNA for the CDR3: TGTGCCAGCAGCTTATCCCGTCAGGGTTCACCCCTCCACTTT. As protein: CASSLSRQGSPLHF.

The chain links TRBV19 to TRBJ2-5; possible D gene TRBD2, 6 bases. Trimming shortened V by 4 bases and J by 0 bases, and 15 bases separated the two germline ends. The CDR3 extends over 16 amino acids. Germline CDR1 LNHDA, CDR2 SQIVND (reference sequence). This CDR3 reads CASSTGVAVHQETQYF. CDR3 nucleotides: TGTGCCAGTAGTACTGGGGTAGCGGTGCACCAAGAGACCCAGTACTTC.

The chain couples TRBV18 to TRBJ1-4, with 8 bases aligning to TRBD1. The junction had 5 bases not matched to a gene; V was cut back by 3 bases and J by 2 bases. CDR1 is KGHSH and CDR2 is LQKENI in the germline V gene. The CDR3 is 16 amino acids. The CDR3 nucleotides read TGTGCCAGCTCACCGCAGGGGGCCGGGACTAATGAAAAACTGTTTTTT. Protein: CASSPQGAGTNEKLFF.

In its sample, this clone was seen a few times. The V and J genes are TRBV24-1 and TRBJ1-5, with TRBD1 identical over 9 bases. After removal of 10 bases from V and 5 bases from J, the junction contained 11 bases not matched to a gene. CDR3 length: 15 amino acids. The V gene's germline CDR1 is KGHDR and CDR2 SFDVKD. CDR3 nucleotides: TGTGCCACTTCGAACGGGGGACAGGGCGATCAGCCCCAGCATTTT. Translated, it gives CATSNGGQGDQPQHF.

J is TRBJ1-1 and V is TRBV7-9; 7 nucleotides line up with TRBD1. CDR1 and CDR2 from the germline V gene are SEHNR and FQNEAQ (reference sequence). The CDR3 has 17 residues. Germline trimming cut 1 base from V and 5 bases from J; bases unmatched to any gene: 13. CDR3 bases: TGTGCCAGCAGCTTAGGGACAGGAAAGCGGAGTGTGACTGAAGCTTTCTTT. Translated, it gives CASSLGTGKRSVTEAFF.